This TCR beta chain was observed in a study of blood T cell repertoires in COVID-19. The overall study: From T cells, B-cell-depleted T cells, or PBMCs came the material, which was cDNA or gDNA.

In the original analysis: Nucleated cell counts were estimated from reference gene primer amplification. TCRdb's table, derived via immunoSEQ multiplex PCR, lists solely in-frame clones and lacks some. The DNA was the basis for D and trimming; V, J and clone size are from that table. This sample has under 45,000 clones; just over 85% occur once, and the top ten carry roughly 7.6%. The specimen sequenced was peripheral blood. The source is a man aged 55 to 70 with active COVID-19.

This chain's CDR3 is CASGRADTQYF. CDR3 coding DNA: TGTGCCAGCGGCAGGGCAGATACGCAGTATTTT. The rearrangement links TRBV11-2 to TRBJ2-3; a weak D match, TRBD1 (5 bases). Germline V gene data show CDR1 as SGHAT and CDR2 as FQNNGV. This CDR3 is 11 amino acids long. Trimming took 8 bases from V and 4 from J, leaving 7 bases between them.